This T cell receptor (beta chain) originates from a study of cytomegalovirus exposure and HLA in healthy donors. In the study overall: The 90 to 150 validation repertoires used a platform that matched the one used for the roughly 650 first-cohort repertoires, as a later analysis reported.

This clone was counted a few times. Its antigen is still unknown. The donors were part of the validation cohort of fewer than 150 subjects. That cohort was separate from the first cohort, which comprised several hundred subjects. Germline-derived CDR1 and CDR2 are SEHNR and FQNEAQ (reference sequence). Unmatched junction bases numbered 0, after V lost 3 bases and J lost 8 bases. This CDR3 spans 13 amino acids. Assay used: immunoSEQ multiplex PCR; TCRdb lists only in-frame clones, some missing. Among 150,000 to 200,000 clones listed, 85% were seen once. Study results and caveats: Researchers catalogued 164 TCR beta chains as cytomegalovirus-associated. Rarity held for most TCR sequences, but there were some public TCRs that occurred in many donors.

The chain recombines TRBV7-9 with TRBJ1-6; 8 bases match TRBD1. The sequencing sample was made of PBMCs. This receptor was obtained from a man between 18 and 35 years old in good health and CMV-seropositive. CDR3 sequence (DNA): TGTGCCAGCAGCTTGGACAGGGATTCACCCCTCCACTTT. This translates into CASSLDRDSPLHF.